What follows are 6 T cell receptor beta chains derived from one specimen sequenced in a study of CD8 T cells in ankylosing spondylitis (dated by TCRdb to between 2016 and 2019). Library creation used 5' RACE. Instrument on record: Illumina HiSeq 2500. TCRdb handled the public reads itself, with Q25 trimming in fastp and clone calling in MiXCR, and kept productive beta chains. Under each unique CDR3 protein, matching rows form one entry showing the most common genes and DNA. The sample yields under 250,000 distinct CDR3 sequences; roughly a third were counted once. Clones ranked in the top ten supply roughly 4.2% of the sample. Input material: blood, either unsorted or a sorted T cell fraction (not recorded which). The receptors come from a male donor with ankylosing spondylitis or in good health (not recorded which).

The rearrangement uses TRBV27 and TRBJ2-3, with D perhaps being TRBD1 or TRBD2 (6 bases each). The CDR3 length is 15 residues. V gave up 1 base and J gave up 3 bases, with 11 bases separating them. Germline-derived CDR1 and CDR2 are MNHEY and SMNVEV (reference sequence). The CDR3 bases are TGTGCCAGCAGTTTATACCGGGGGCCGACAGATACGCAGTATTTT. Translation gives CASSLYRGPTDTQYF.

The J gene is TRBJ2-3, the V gene TRBV12-3 or TRBV12-4; D is ambiguous. The ends were cut back, 5 bases at V and 4 bases at J, with 13 bases in the middle. The CDR3 runs to 14 residues. CDR3 residues: CASSAATIPDTQYF. The CDR3 bases are TGTGCCAGCAGTGCGGCCACTATCCCAGATACGCAGTATTTT.

The chain couples TRBV29-1 to TRBJ1-1; D gene unclear. CDR3 length: 14 residues. Between the trimmed V and J ends, which lost 5 bases and 5 bases, there was a span of 18 bases. Germline CDR1 SQVTM, CDR2 ANQGSEA. The CDR3 region has the DNA TGCAGCGTTCTGCAGATTGGCTCTCGGACTGAAGCTTTCTTT. This translates into CSVLQIGSRTEAFF. Using reference TRBV29-1 and TRBJ1-1 for the parts outside the CDR3, the full variable domain is SAVISQKPSRDICQRGTSLTIQCQVDSQVTMMFWYRQQPGQSLTLIATANQGSEATYESGFVIDKFPISRPNLTFSTLTVSNMSPEDSSIYLCSVLQIGSRTEAFFGQGTRLTVV.

V and J are TRBV28 and TRBJ1-2, with 10 bases that match TRBD1. Unmatched junction bases numbered 5, after V lost 6 bases and J lost 7 bases. This CDR3 comprises 13 residues. Germline V gene lookup returns CDR1 MDHEN and CDR2 SYDVKM. The CDR3 DNA reads as TGTGCCAGCAGCGGACAGGGGGAAGGTGGCTACACCTTC. Protein product: CASSGQGEGGYTF.

V usage is TRBV10-2 and J usage is TRBJ2-7, with D unclear. With 7 bases removed from V and 6 bases from J, the gap between germline ends came to 19 bases. Germline CDR1 is WSHSY and CDR2 is SAAADI. The CDR3 extends over 14 amino acids. CDR3 in DNA: TGCGCCAGCACAATGGCCATGCCTTCCCTCGAGCAGTACTTC. It translates to CASTMAMPSLEQYF.

V gene TRBV12-3 or TRBV12-4 combines with J gene TRBJ1-4, with D tentatively TRBD1 (5 bases). V gave up 4 bases and J gave up 3 bases, with 9 bases separating them. The CDR3 covers 14 residues. CDR3 coding DNA: TGTGCCAGCAGTTCGGGGGTGGCTAATGAAAAACTGTTTTTT. Translated, it gives CASSSGVANEKLFF.